Presented here are 30 T cell receptor beta chains from one specimen sequenced in a study of cytomegalovirus exposure and HLA in healthy donors. Use of 60 Vbeta and 13 Jbeta primers characterized the PCR. Repertoires were generated with immunoSEQ multiplex PCR, while TCRdb's copy carries only in-frame clones and drops some. Of 120,000 or so clones listed, around 80% are singletons. Sequencing was carried out using PBMCs. The origin of the receptors is a man in his late teens or twenties in good health and CMV-seronegative.

This chain connects TRBV11-2 to TRBJ2-3; 7 positions match TRBD2. After removal of 5 bases from V and 5 bases from J, the junction contained 19 bases not matched to a gene. Germline lookup yields CDR1 SGHAT and CDR2 FQNNGV. The CDR3 totals 18 residues. The CDR3 nucleotides read TGTGCCAGCAGCCCCCACAAGAAGGCGCGGGAGTGGGTAGATACGCAGTATTTT. It yields the protein CASSPHKKAREWVDTQYF. Drawing the rest from reference TRBV11-2 and TRBJ2-3, the complete variable domain is EAGVAQSPRYKIIEKRQSVAFWCNPISGHATLYWYQQILGQGPKLLIQFQNNGVVDDSQLPKDRFSAERLKGVDSTLKIQPAKLEDSAVYLCASSPHKKAREWVDTQYFGPGTRLTVL.

The sample holds a few counts of this clone. The chain has TRBV11-3 and TRBJ2-2; a weak D match, TRBD2 (5 bases). CDR3 length equals 15 residues. V dropped 1 base and J dropped 6 bases, with 12 bases sitting between them. Germline CDR1 is SGHNT and CDR2 is YENEEA. The DNA of the CDR3 is TGTGCCAGCAGCTTAGCCGGGGAGTTTGCCGGGGAGCTGTTTTTT. Amino acid sequence: CASSLAGEFAGELFF.

The chain combines TRBV5-6 with TRBJ2-2, with TRBD2 as a possible D gene (5 bases). The CDR3 covers 15 residues. CDR1 SGHDT and CDR2 YYEEEE come from the germline V gene. Deletions cut 3 bases from V and 2 bases from J, with 11 bases between. The CDR3: CASSSPEGNTGELFF. The CDR3 DNA sequence: TGTGCCAGCAGCTCACCCGAGGGAAACACCGGGGAGCTGTTTTTT.

This chain links TRBV5-6 with TRBJ2-1, with 13 bases fitting TRBD2. Germline trimming cut 4 bases from V and 9 bases from J; bases unmatched to any gene: 7. This CDR3 has 15 residues. Per the germline V gene, CDR1 is SGHDT and CDR2 is YYEEEE. The CDR3 region has the DNA TGTGCCAGCAGCCGGGGACTAGCGGGAATTGGTGAGCAGTTCTTC. This sequence encodes CASSRGLAGIGEQFF.

The rearrangement links TRBV11-2 to TRBJ2-5; weak D call: TRBD2 (6 bases). Germline V gives CDR1 SGHAT, CDR2 FQNNGV. Trimming removed 1 base at V and 4 bases at J, with 13 bases between. The CDR3 spans 15 residues. The CDR3 DNA sequence: TGTGCCAGCAGCTTAGGGGACGGGGGAGGAGAGACCCAGTACTTC. Its protein product is CASSLGDGGGETQYF.

The V call is TRBV28, the J call TRBJ2-3; a possible D gene is TRBD2 (6 bases). The V and J ends lost 10 bases and 1 base respectively, with 18 bases between them. The CDR3 has 15 residues. The V gene's germline CDR1 is MDHEN and CDR2 SYDVKM. DNA for the CDR3: TGTGCCATCGAAACCCGGGGGAAACGCACAGATACGCAGTATTTT. This sequence encodes CAIETRGKRTDTQYF.

The V call is TRBV9, the J call TRBJ2-2, with D possibly matching TRBD1 (5 bases). Germline V gene data show CDR1 as SGDLS and CDR2 as YYNGEE. The CDR3 is made up of 17 amino acids. The V and J ends lost 0 bases and 6 bases respectively, with 18 bases between them. CDR3 in DNA: TGTGCCAGCAGCGTAGCATTCTTCCAGGGTAAGGCCGGGGAGCTGTTTTTT. Amino acids: CASSVAFFQGKAGELFF.

This chain links TRBV10-3 with TRBJ2-7; 7 bases are shared with TRBD2. The CDR3 length is 19 residues. Germline values: CDR1 ENHRY, CDR2 SYGVKD. The J segment lost 3 bases and the V segment lost 0 bases, leaving 17 bases of the junction unmatched. The CDR3 sequence is CAISESGAGVARYDYEQYF. CDR3 nucleotides: TGTGCCATCAGTGAGTCTGGGGCGGGGGTAGCGAGATACGACTACGAGCAGTACTTC.

The rearrangement joins TRBV5-1 to TRBJ2-1, with 7 bases matching TRBD2. The CDR3 runs 15 residues. Germline values: CDR1 SGHRS, CDR2 YFSETQ. Losses at the gene ends were 4 bases for V and 4 bases for J; bases not matched to a gene: 8. CDR3 residues: CASSPGGEAYNEQFF. The CDR3 DNA reads as TGCGCCAGCAGCCCGGGGGGAGAAGCGTACAATGAGCAGTTCTTC.

This chain's CDR3 is CASTRQDNSPLHF. CDR3 in DNA: TGTGCCAGCACCCGACAAGATAATTCACCCCTCCACTTT. This chain connects TRBV5-4 to TRBJ1-6; D is unresolved. The germline V gene encodes CDR1 SGHNT and CDR2 YYREEE (reference sequence). This CDR3 has 13 residues. V lost 6 bases to trimming and J lost 5 bases, with 9 bases between them.

The chain is built from TRBV28 and TRBJ2-1; D is possibly TRBD2 (5 bases). This CDR3 region has 13 residues. Germline CDR1 reads MDHEN; CDR2 reads SYDVKM. V was cut by 7 bases and J by 9 bases, with 16 bases left in between. The CDR3 DNA is TGTGCCAGCACCCCAAGGACTGTGGGTGAGCAGTTCTTC. Its translation: CASTPRTVGEQFF.

The V and J genes are TRBV13 and TRBJ2-3; D is undetermined. The CDR3 extends over 11 amino acids. From germline, CDR1 is PRHDT and CDR2 FYEKMQ (reference sequence). Trimming pared 1 base from V and 10 bases from J, leaving 6 bases between. The CDR3 reads CASSLVGPQYF. In DNA, the CDR3 is TGTGCCAGCAGCTTAGTGGGCCCGCAGTATTTT.

CDR3 sequence: CASSRLSAGRPNTEAFF. The DNA for the CDR3 is TGTGCCAGCAGCCGACTTTCGGCGGGCAGGCCAAACACTGAAGCTTTCTTT. The chain links TRBV14 to TRBJ1-1; D gene unclear. Trimming cost V 4 bases and J 2 bases, with 20 bases left between them. This CDR3 comprises 17 residues. Germline CDR1 and CDR2: SGHDN and FVKESK.

The chain carries TRBV9 and TRBJ2-3; TRBD2 might be the D (6 bases). V was trimmed by 4 bases and J by 5 bases, leaving 17 bases between them. The CDR3 runs 15 residues. Germline V lookup: CDR1 SGDLS, CDR2 YYNGEE. The CDR3 here is CASSPGLSLVDTQYF. The CDR3 DNA follows: TGTGCCAGCAGCCCGGGACTTTCTTTAGTAGATACGCAGTATTTT.

The sample holds a few counts of this clone. This sequence joins TRBV19 and TRBJ1-2; maybe TRBD1 (6 bases). V lost 4 bases to trimming and J lost 4 bases, with 10 bases between them. Germline V gives CDR1 LNHDA, CDR2 SQIVND (reference sequence). The CDR3 runs 13 residues. The CDR3 protein is CASSTPQGYGYTF. The CDR3 nucleotides read TGTGCCAGTAGTACCCCACAGGGCTATGGCTACACCTTC. The variable domain in full, completed from reference TRBV19 and TRBJ1-2, reads DGGITQSPKYLFRKEGQNVTLSCEQNLNHDAMYWYRQDPGQGLRLIYYSQIVNDFQKGDIAEGYSVSREKKESFPLTVTSAQKNPTAFYLCASSTPQGYGYTFGSGTRLTVV.

This clone occurred a few times. The V gene is TRBV14, the J gene TRBJ1-2; 7 bases align to TRBD1. CDR1 is SGHDN and CDR2 is FVKESK in the germline V gene. V dropped 5 bases and J dropped 7; count of bases not matched to a gene: 7. The CDR3 is 13 amino acids. As DNA, the CDR3 is TGTGCCAGCAGCACAACAGGGGTGCGTGGCTACACCTTC. Its protein is CASSTTGVRGYTF.

The chain carries TRBV7-9 and TRBJ1-3; 9 bases line up with TRBD1. Germline V gives CDR1 SEHNR, CDR2 FQNEAQ (reference sequence). The V and J ends lost 4 bases and 0 bases, in that order; junction bases with no gene match: 4. The CDR3 runs to 16 residues. CDR3 sequence: CASSSAGQGSGNTIYF. CDR3 sequence (DNA): TGTGCCAGCAGCTCGGCGGGACAGGGCTCTGGAAACACCATATATTTT.

The count of this clone is one. This chain joins TRBV28 and TRBJ1-3, with D unclear. Looked up from germline, CDR1 is MDHEN and CDR2 is SYDVKM. V was pared by 1 base and J by 1 base, with 11 bases between. This CDR3 spans 16 amino acids. In DNA form, the CDR3 reads TGTGCCAGCAGTTTATTCCGGACTGGTTCTGGAAACACCATATATTTT. Its translation: CASSLFRTGSGNTIYF. The full variable domain, its missing parts supplied by reference TRBV28 and TRBJ1-3, is DVKVTQSSRYLVKRTGEKVFLECVQDMDHENMFWYRQDPGLGLRLIYFSYDVKMKEKGDIPEGYSVSREKKERFSLILESASTNQTSMYLCASSLFRTGSGNTIYFGEGSWLTVV.

V is TRBV2 and J is TRBJ2-7; D gene unclear. The CDR3 extends over 12 amino acids. The germline gives CDR1 SNHLY, CDR2 FYNNEI. Deletions cut 6 bases from V and 9 bases from J, with 15 bases between. CDR3 DNA sequence: TGTGCCAGCAGGGTAGAAGAGGTATGGCAGTACGTC. Translated, it gives CASRVEEVWQYV.

J is TRBJ1-1 and V is TRBV11-2, with D possibly matching TRBD1 (5 bases). V shed 1 base and J shed 1 base, with 10 bases lying between them. The germline CDR1 and CDR2 sequences are SGHAT and FQNNGV. The CDR3 contains 15 residues. The CDR3 DNA sequence: TGTGCCAGCAGCTTAGGACAAACAGGGAACACTGAAGCTTTCTTT. This codes for CASSLGQTGNTEAFF.

J is TRBJ2-4 and V is TRBV4-3; D possibly corresponds to TRBD2 (6 bases). Trimming took off 0 bases at V and 4 bases at J, with 13 bases between the two ends. CDR3 length equals 16 residues. Germline V gene lookup returns CDR1 LGHNA and CDR2 YSLEER. This CDR3 reads CASSQDLGGIKNIQYF. DNA of the CDR3: TGCGCCAGCAGCCAAGATTTGGGCGGGATAAAAAACATTCAGTACTTC.

The chain is built from TRBV5-1 and TRBJ2-1; possible D gene TRBD2, 5 bases. Trimming removed 2 bases from V and 8 bases from J, with 11 bases in between. Per germline, CDR1 SGHRS and CDR2 YFSETQ. The CDR3 is 13 amino acids. This chain's CDR3 is CASSLLEAHEQFF. For the CDR3, the DNA is TGCGCCAGCAGCTTACTAGAAGCGCATGAGCAGTTCTTC.

The V call is TRBV29-1, the J call TRBJ1-2; 9 positions agree with TRBD1. V lost 3 bases and J lost 2; bases outside the gene matches: 4. The CDR3 consists of 14 residues. Per germline, CDR1 SQVTM and CDR2 ANQGSEA. The CDR3 loop is CSVEYRGRNYGYTF. The CDR3, as DNA: TGCAGCGTTGAGTACAGGGGGCGAAACTATGGCTACACCTTC.

V and J are TRBV7-9 and TRBJ1-4, with D perhaps TRBD1 (6 bases). Germline loops: CDR1 SEHNR, CDR2 FQNEAQ (reference sequence). The CDR3 length is 16 residues. V was cut by 0 bases and J by 7 bases, with 15 bases left in between. The chain's CDR3 is CASSLARAGEFEKLFF. CDR3 nucleotide sequence: TGTGCCAGCAGCTTAGCGCGGGCAGGGGAGTTTGAAAAACTGTTTTTT. Full variable domain (missing parts from reference TRBV7-9 and TRBJ1-4): DTGVSQNPRHKITKRGQNVTFRCDPISEHNRLYWYRQTLGQGPEFLTYFQNEAQLEKSRLLSDRFSAERPKGSFSTLEIQRTEQGDSAMYLCASSLARAGEFEKLFFGSGTQLSVL.

V and J are TRBV5-1 and TRBJ2-1; tentative D call: TRBD1 (6 bases). The CDR3 consists of 13 residues. V was shortened by 4 bases and J by 6 bases, with 11 bases between the two germline ends. Germline V gives CDR1 SGHRS, CDR2 YFSETQ. The CDR3 bases are TGCGCCAGCAGCACAGGACAGACCAATGAGCAGTTCTTC. Its translation is CASSTGQTNEQFF. Full variable domain (outside the CDR3, taken from reference TRBV5-1 and TRBJ2-1): KAGVTQTPRYLIKTRGQQVTLSCSPISGHRSVSWYQQTPGQGLQFLFEYFSETQRNKGNFPGRFSGRQFSNSRSEMNVSTLELGDSALYLCASSTGQTNEQFFGPGTRLTVL.

The chain uses TRBV7-9 and TRBJ2-2; D is ambiguous. CDR3 size: 15 residues. Trimming took off 6 bases at V and 3 bases at J, with 14 bases between the two ends. Germline V gene sequence: CDR1 SEHNR, CDR2 FQNEAQ (reference sequence). This CDR3 reads CASRSILSYTGELFF. The CDR3 DNA reads TGTGCCAGCAGGTCTATACTATCTTACACCGGGGAGCTGTTTTTT.

The gene calls are TRBV4-2 and TRBJ2-7; 7 bases are shared with TRBD2. The length of the CDR3 is 16 residues. Germline values: CDR1 LGHNA, CDR2 YNFKEQ. The V and J ends lost 0 bases and 7 bases, in that order; junction bases with no gene match: 12. DNA of the CDR3: TGTGCCAGCAGCCAAGATCTTGGGACTATCACCGAGGAGCAGTACTTC. Protein sequence: CASSQDLGTITEEQYF.

The rearrangement joins TRBV30 to TRBJ2-5; tentatively, D is TRBD1 (6 bases). Near its end, the DNA agrees better with TRBJ2-7, so the J call may be wrong. The CDR3 spans 12 residues. Germline-derived CDR1 and CDR2 are GTSNPN and SVGIG (reference sequence). The CDR3 region has the DNA TGTGCCTGGAGGGGGGCGTCATACGAGCAGTACTTC. Its translation is CAWRGASYEQYF.

The chain joins TRBV10-1 to TRBJ2-5; TRBD2 aligns across 14 bases. V shed 5 bases and J 5 bases; nucleotides not matched to a gene: 7. CDR3 length: 16 residues. The germline CDR1 and CDR2 sequences are WNHNN and SYGVQD (reference sequence). DNA of the CDR3: TGCGCCAGCAGTCCAGGGACTAGCGGGAGTGGGGAGACCCAGTACTTC. Amino acids: CASSPGTSGSGETQYF.

This clone was recorded at least ten times. The chain joins TRBV21-1 to TRBJ2-7; the table's D call, TRBD1, was not checked against the DNA. TRBV21-1 is reported as a pseudogene. This CDR3 has 17 residues. The CDR3 loop reads CASSNCGAPYSSYEQYV. The DNA of the CDR3 is TGTGCCAGCAGCAACTGTGGGGCGCCCTATTCCTCCTACGAGCAGTACGTC.